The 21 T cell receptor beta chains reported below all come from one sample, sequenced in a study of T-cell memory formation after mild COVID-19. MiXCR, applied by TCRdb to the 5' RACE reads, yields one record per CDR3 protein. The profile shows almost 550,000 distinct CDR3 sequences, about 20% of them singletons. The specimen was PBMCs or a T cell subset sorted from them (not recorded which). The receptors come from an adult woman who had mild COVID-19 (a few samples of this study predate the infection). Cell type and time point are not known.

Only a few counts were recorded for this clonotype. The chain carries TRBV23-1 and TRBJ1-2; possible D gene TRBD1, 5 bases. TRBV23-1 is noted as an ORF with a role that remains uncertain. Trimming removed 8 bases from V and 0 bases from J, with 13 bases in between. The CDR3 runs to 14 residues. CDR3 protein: CASAPRDSNYGYTF. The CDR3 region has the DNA TGCGCCAGCGCCCCCCGGGACTCTAACTATGGCTACACCTTC.

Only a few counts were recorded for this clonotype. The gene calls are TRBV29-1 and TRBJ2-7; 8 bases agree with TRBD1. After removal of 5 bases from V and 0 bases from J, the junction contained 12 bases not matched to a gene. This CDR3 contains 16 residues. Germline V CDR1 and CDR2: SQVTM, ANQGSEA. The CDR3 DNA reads TGCAGCGTTTTTCGAGGTGGGACAGGCGCCTCCTACGAGCAGTACTTC. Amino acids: CSVFRGGTGASYEQYF.

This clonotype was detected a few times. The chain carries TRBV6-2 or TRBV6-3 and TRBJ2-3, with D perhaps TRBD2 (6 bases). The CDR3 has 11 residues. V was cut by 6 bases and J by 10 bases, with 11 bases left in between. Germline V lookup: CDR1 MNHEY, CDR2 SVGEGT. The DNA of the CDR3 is TGTGCCAGCAGGCGCGGGATCGCGCAGTATTTT. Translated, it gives CASRRGIAQYF.

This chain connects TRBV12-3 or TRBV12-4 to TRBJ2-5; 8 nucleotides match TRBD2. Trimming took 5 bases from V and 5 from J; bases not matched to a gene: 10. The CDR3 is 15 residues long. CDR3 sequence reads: CASSPSRGGPETQYF. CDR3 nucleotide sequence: TGTGCCAGCAGTCCCTCTCGGGGGGGCCCGGAGACCCAGTACTTC.

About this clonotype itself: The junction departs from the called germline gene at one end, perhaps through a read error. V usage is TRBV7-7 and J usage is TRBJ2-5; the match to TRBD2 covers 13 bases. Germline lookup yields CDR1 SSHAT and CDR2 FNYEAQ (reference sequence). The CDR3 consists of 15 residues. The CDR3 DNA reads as TGTGCTAGCAGCACGGGACTAGCGGGAAGAGAGACCCAGTACTTC. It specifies CASSTGLAGRETQYF.

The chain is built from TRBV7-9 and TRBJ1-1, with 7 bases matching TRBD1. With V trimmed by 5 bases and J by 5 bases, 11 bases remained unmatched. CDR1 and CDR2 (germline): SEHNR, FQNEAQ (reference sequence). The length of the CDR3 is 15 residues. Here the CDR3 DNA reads TGTGCCAGCAGCCTTCATAGACAGGGTGGAACTGAAGCTTTCTTT. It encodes CASSLHRQGGTEAFF.

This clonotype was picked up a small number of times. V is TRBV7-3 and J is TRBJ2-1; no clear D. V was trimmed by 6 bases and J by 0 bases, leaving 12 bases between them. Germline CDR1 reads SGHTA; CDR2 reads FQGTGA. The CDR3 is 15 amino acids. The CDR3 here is CASSTVPSSYNEQFF. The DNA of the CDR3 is TGTGCCAGCAGTACCGTCCCTAGCTCCTACAATGAGCAGTTCTTC.

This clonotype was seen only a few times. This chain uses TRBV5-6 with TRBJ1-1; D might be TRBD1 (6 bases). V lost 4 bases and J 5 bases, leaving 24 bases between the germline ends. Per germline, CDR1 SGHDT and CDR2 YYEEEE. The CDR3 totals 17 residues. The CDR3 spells CASSPKQGSAWRTEAFF. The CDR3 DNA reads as TGTGCCAGCAGCCCAAAACAGGGATCAGCTTGGCGTACTGAAGCTTTCTTT.

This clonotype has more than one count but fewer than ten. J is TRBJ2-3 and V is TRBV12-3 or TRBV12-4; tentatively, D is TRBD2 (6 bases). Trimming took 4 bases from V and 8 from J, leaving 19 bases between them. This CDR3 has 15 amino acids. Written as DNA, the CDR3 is TGTGCCAGCAGTTCCGGCGGGACTCCATACATTACGCAGTATTTT. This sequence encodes CASSSGGTPYITQYF.

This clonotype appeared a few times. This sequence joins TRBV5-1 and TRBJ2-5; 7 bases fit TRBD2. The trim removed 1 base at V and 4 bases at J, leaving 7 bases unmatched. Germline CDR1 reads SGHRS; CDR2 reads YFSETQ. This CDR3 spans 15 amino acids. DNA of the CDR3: TGCGCCAGCAGCTTGACGGGGGGACGGGGAGAGACCCAGTACTTC. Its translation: CASSLTGGRGETQYF. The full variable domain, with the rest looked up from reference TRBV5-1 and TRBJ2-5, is KAGVTQTPRYLIKTRGQQVTLSCSPISGHRSVSWYQQTPGQGLQFLFEYFSETQRNKGNFPGRFSGRQFSNSRSEMNVSTLELGDSALYLCASSLTGGRGETQYFGPGTRLLVL.

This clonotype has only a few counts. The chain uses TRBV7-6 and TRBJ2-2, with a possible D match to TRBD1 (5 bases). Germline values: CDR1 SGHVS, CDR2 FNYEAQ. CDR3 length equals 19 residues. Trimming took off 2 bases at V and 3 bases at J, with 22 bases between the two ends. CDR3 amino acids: CASSLKLRRAIVDTGELFF. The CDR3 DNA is TGTGCCAGCAGCTTAAAGCTTCGCAGGGCCATCGTGGACACCGGGGAGCTGTTTTTT.

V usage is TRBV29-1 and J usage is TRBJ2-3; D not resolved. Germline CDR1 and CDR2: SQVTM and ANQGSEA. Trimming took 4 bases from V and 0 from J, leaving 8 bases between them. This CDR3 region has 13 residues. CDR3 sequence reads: CSVVAVSTDTQYF. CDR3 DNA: TGCAGCGTTGTGGCAGTGAGCACAGATACGCAGTATTTT.

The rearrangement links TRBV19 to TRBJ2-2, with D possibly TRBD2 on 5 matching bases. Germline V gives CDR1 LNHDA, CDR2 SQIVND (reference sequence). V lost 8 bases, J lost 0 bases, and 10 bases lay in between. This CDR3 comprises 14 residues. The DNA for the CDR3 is TGTGCCAGTGCGAGCGGTTCGAACACCGGGGAGCTGTTTTTT. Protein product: CASASGSNTGELFF.

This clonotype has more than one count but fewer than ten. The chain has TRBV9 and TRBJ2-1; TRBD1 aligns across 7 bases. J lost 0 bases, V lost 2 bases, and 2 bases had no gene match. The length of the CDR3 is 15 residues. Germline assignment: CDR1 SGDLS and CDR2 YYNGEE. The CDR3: CASSVDRPSYNEQFF. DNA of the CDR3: TGTGCCAGCAGCGTGGACAGGCCCTCCTACAATGAGCAGTTCTTC.

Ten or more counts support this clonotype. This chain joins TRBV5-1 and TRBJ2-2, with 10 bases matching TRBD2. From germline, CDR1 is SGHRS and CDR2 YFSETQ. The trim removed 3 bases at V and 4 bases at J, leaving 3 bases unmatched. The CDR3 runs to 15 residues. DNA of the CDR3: TGCGCCAGCAGCTCTAGCGGGGGCGGCACCGGGGAGCTGTTTTTT. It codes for CASSSSGGGTGELFF.

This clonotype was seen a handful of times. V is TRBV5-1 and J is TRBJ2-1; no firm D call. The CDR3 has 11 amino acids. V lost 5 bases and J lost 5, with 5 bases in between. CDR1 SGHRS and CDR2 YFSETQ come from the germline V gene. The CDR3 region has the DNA TGCGCCAGCAGGACGAACAATGAGCAGTTCTTC. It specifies CASRTNNEQFF.

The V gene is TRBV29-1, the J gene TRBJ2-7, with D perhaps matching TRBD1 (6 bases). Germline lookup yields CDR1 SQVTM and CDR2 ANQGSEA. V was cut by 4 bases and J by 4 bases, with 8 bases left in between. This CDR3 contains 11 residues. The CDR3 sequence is CSVADSYEQYF. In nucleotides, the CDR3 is TGCAGCGTTGCGGACAGTTACGAGCAGTACTTC.

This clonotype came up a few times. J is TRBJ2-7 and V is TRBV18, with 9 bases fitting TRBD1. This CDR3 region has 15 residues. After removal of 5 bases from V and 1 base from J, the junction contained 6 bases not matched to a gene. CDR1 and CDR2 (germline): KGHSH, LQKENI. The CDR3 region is CASSSFGTGSYEQYF. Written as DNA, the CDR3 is TGTGCCAGCTCATCTTTCGGGACAGGGTCCTACGAGCAGTACTTC.

The CDR3, as DNA: TGTGCCAGCAGCTTACGAGGTTCGGACACTGAAGCTTTCTTT. Its translation: CASSLRGSDTEAFF. The chain recombines TRBV7-8 with TRBJ1-1; D call uncertain. V shed 2 bases and J shed 3 bases, with 10 bases lying between them. Germline V gives CDR1 SGHVS, CDR2 FQNEAQ. This CDR3 region has 14 residues.

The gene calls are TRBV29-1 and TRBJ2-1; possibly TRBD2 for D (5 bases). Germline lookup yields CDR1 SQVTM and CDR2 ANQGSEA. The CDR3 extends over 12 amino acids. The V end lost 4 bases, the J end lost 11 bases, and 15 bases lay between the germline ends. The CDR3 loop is CSVAIEGIKQFF. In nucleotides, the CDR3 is TGCAGCGTTGCAATTGAGGGTATTAAGCAGTTCTTC.

The CDR3 is CSATGGQGWNTEAFF. In DNA form, the CDR3 reads TGCAGTGCTACGGGGGGACAGGGATGGAACACTGAAGCTTTCTTT. This chain joins TRBV20-1 and TRBJ1-1; 9 bases agree with TRBD1. Germline loops: CDR1 DFQATT, CDR2 SNEGSKA (reference sequence). Trimming cost V 4 bases and J 1 base; bases outside gene matches: 7. CDR3 length: 15 residues.